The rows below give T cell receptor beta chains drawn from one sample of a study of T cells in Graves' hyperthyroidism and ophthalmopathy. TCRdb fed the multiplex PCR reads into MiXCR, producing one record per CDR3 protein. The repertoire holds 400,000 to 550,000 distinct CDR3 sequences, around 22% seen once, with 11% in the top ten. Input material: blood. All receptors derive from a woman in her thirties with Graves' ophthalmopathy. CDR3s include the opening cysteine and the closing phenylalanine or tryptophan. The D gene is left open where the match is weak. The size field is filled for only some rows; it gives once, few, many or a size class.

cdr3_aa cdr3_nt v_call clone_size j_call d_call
CASVFGTGTKETQYF TGTGCCAGTGTCTTCGGAACAGGGACTAAAGAGACCCAGTACTTC TRBV12-3/TRBV12-4 many TRBJ2-5 -
CASSPGGLAGGETQYF TGTGCCAGCAGCCCCGGGGGACTAGCGGGAGGCGAGACCCAGTACTTC TRBV7-8 - TRBJ2-5 TRBD2
CASSVGLAGGQETQYF TGTGCCAGCAGCGTAGGACTAGCGGGGGGGCAAGAGACCCAGTACTTC TRBV9 many TRBJ2-5 TRBD2
CASSRSGVGTEAFF TGTGCCAGCAGTAGGTCAGGGGTTGGCACTGAAGCTTTCTTT TRBV6-5 many TRBJ1-1 -
CASYPEGQETQYF TGTGCCAGCTATCCCGAGGGGCAAGAGACCCAGTACTTC TRBV6-1 - TRBJ2-5 -
CASSIGTPHRETQYF TGTGCCAGCAGCATCGGGACACCGCACAGGGAGACCCAGTACTTC TRBV28 many TRBJ2-5 -
CASSPWRFTYEQYF TGTGCCAGCAGTCCCTGGAGGTTTACCTACGAGCAGTACTTC TRBV12-3/TRBV12-4 many TRBJ2-7 -
CAWSVIRTGDYEQYF TGTGCCTGGAGTGTAATTCGGACAGGGGACTACGAGCAGTACTTC TRBV30 many TRBJ2-7 TRBD1
CAISIAGGFDSYEQYF TGTGCCATCAGTATAGCGGGGGGGTTTGACTCCTACGAGCAGTACTTC TRBV10-3 few TRBJ2-7 TRBD2
CASSFRRGYYEQYF TGTGCCAGCAGTTTCCGGCGGGGATACTACGAGCAGTACTTC TRBV12-3/TRBV12-4 - TRBJ2-7 -
CASSYLIQGPKNTEAFF TGTGCCAGCAGTTACCTGATACAGGGGCCGAAGAACACTGAAGCTTTCTTT TRBV6-2/TRBV6-3 many TRBJ1-1 TRBD1
CASSLGPKSDTEAFF TGTGCCAGCAGCTTGGGGCCGAAATCGGACACTGAAGCTTTCTTT TRBV5-7 - TRBJ1-1 -
CAWSRTGGYEQYF TGTGCCTGGAGTCGGACAGGGGGCTACGAGCAGTACTTC TRBV30 - TRBJ2-7 TRBD1
CASSLERDTYGYTF TGTGCCAGCAGTTTAGAGCGGGACACCTATGGCTACACCTTC TRBV12-3/TRBV12-4 many TRBJ1-2 -
CALMEGDYTF TGTGCCTTGATGGAGGGAGACTACACCTTC TRBV30 few TRBJ1-2 -
CASSPGLYNQPQHF TGTGCCAGCAGCCCGGGACTGTATAATCAGCCCCAGCATTTT TRBV16 many TRBJ1-5 -
CSVPGQNSYEQYF TGCAGCGTGCCGGGACAGAACTCCTACGAGCAGTACTTC TRBV29-1 many TRBJ2-7 TRBD1
CSARVGEGLGYTF TGCAGTGCTAGGGTCGGAGAAGGGCTTGGCTACACCTTC TRBV20-1 many TRBJ1-2 -
CSARSWAAAGYTF TGCAGTGCTAGGAGTTGGGCGGCGGCCGGCTACACCTTC TRBV20-1 many TRBJ1-2 -
CASSLEGSYGFTF TGCGCCAGCAGCTTGGAGGGGAGCTATGGCTTCACCTTC TRBV5-1 - TRBJ1-2 -
CSARETRYSNQPQHF TGCAGTGCTAGAGAAACACGTTATAGCAATCAGCCCCAGCATTTT TRBV20-1 - TRBJ1-5 -